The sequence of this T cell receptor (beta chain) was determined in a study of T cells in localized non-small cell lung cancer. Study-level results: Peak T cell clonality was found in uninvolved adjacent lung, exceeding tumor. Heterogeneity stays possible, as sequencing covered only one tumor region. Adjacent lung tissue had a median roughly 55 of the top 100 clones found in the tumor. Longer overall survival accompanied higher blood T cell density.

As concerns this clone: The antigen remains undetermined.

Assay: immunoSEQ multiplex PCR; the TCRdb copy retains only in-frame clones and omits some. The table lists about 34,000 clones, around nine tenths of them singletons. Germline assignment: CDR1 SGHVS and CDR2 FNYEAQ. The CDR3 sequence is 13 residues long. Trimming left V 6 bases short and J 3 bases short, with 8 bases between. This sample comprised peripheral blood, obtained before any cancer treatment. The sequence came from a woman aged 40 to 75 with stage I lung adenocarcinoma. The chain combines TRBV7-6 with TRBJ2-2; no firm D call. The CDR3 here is CASRVRYTGELFF. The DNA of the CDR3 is TGTGCCAGCAGAGTTCGGTACACCGGGGAGCTGTTTTTT.